This TCR beta chain was obtained from a study of tumour-infiltrating T cells in Burkitt lymphoma. Assay: immunoSEQ multiplex PCR; the TCRdb copy retains only in-frame clones and omits some. Of around 50,000 clones in the sample, around 30% are singletons; the top ten hold over 2.5%. On this clone: Its specificity is unknown.

Study-level points and caveats: Several public clonotypes recurred in numerous Burkitt lymphoma patients.

Germline CDR1 reads SQVTM; CDR2 reads ANQGSEA. The germline V and J ends were trimmed by 4 bases and 6 bases, with 15 bases remaining between them. This CDR3 comprises 13 residues. The clonotype originates from a human donor with Burkitt lymphoma. Source material: tumor tissue. This chain uses TRBV29-1 with TRBJ2-5; D is undetermined. In nucleotides, the CDR3 is TGCAGCGTTGTGGCCACGGGTGAGCAGACCCAGTACTTC. Its translation: CSVVATGEQTQYF.